The next 27 T cell receptor beta chains were all read from a single sample in a study of OX40 agonist ivuxolimab in advanced cancers. The repertoire was sequenced with immunoSEQ multiplex PCR; TCRdb's copy has only in-frame clones and lacks some. This table has 55,000 to 75,000 clones, 84% appearing once. The starting material was CD4+ or CD8+ T cells sorted from blood, obtained in a trial of the OX40 agonist ivuxolimab. The receptors were sampled from an adult with an advanced solid tumor such as melanoma, head and neck, liver or kidney cancer.

This clone has just a few counts. The chain carries TRBV4-3 and TRBJ2-3, with 8 bases aligning to TRBD2. Per the germline V gene, CDR1 is LGHNA and CDR2 is YSLEER. Trimming removed 1 base from V and 4 bases from J; junction bases left unmatched: 10. There are 17 residues in the CDR3. CDR3 DNA sequence: TGCGCCAGCAGCCAAGGTCCCCCCGGGGGGGGGCCAGATACGCAGTATTTT. Amino acids: CASSQGPPGGGPDTQYF.

The genes are TRBV7-3 and TRBJ1-5; TRBD1 might be the D (5 bases). The germline gives CDR1 SGHTA, CDR2 FQGTGA. The germline V and J ends were trimmed by 3 bases and 6 bases, with 9 bases remaining between them. This CDR3 region has 13 residues. Here the CDR3 DNA reads TGTGCCAGCAGCTTGGGGGAGGGTCAGCCCCAGCATTTT. Amino acids: CASSLGEGQPQHF. Together with reference TRBV7-3 and TRBJ1-5, the CDR3 gives the full variable domain: GAGVSQTPSNKVTEKGKYVELRCDPISGHTALYWYRQSLGQGPEFLIYFQGTGAADDSGLPNDRFFAVRPEGSVSTLKIQRTERGDSAVYLCASSLGEGQPQHFGDGTRLSIL.

V usage is TRBV5-6 and J usage is TRBJ2-4; the match to TRBD1 covers 7 bases. The CDR3 spans 16 residues. Losses at the gene ends were 4 bases for V and 0 bases for J; bases not matched to a gene: 7. Germline V gene data show CDR1 as SGHDT and CDR2 as YYEEEE. CDR3 coding DNA: TGTGCCAGCAGCCCCTGGGACAGACTAGCCAAAAACATTCAGTACTTC. It translates to CASSPWDRLAKNIQYF.

The V and J genes are TRBV11-3 and TRBJ2-2; D is unresolved. Germline V lookup: CDR1 SGHNT, CDR2 YENEEA. The V gene lost 1 base and the J gene lost 6 bases, with 6 bases spanning the gap. The CDR3 is 13 residues long. The DNA for the CDR3 is TGTGCCAGCAGCTTAGTGTCTTCCGGGGAGCTGTTTTTT. It is translated as CASSLVSSGELFF.

V is TRBV19 and J is TRBJ2-2; D gene ambiguous. From germline, CDR1 is LNHDA and CDR2 SQIVND (reference sequence). V was trimmed by 6 bases and J by 5 bases, leaving 10 bases between them. The CDR3 covers 13 residues. The CDR3 DNA reads as TGTGCCAGTAGCCCTATAGAAACCGGGGAGCTGTTTTTT. Protein sequence: CASSPIETGELFF.

The rearrangement joins TRBV7-6 to TRBJ1-1; tentative D call: TRBD1 (5 bases). With 5 bases removed from V and 1 base from J, the gap between germline ends came to 8 bases. The CDR3 contains 13 residues. CDR1 and CDR2 from the germline V gene are SGHVS and FNYEAQ. CDR3 protein: CASSVTENTEAFF. The CDR3 DNA follows: TGTGCCAGCAGCGTGACAGAGAACACTGAAGCTTTCTTT.

This chain connects TRBV6-1 to TRBJ2-7, with TRBD1 identical over 10 bases. The CDR3 has 15 amino acids. The germline V gene has CDR1 MNHNS and CDR2 SASEGT. V lost 4 bases to trimming and J lost 4 bases; unmatched junction nucleotides: 7. Here the CDR3 reads CASSGLRQGAYEQYF. DNA for the CDR3: TGTGCCAGCAGTGGTCTGAGACAGGGGGCTTACGAGCAGTACTTC.

This chain links TRBV19 with TRBJ2-5, with a tentative D call TRBD2 (5 bases). The CDR3 is 13 amino acids. V was shortened by 4 bases and J by 5 bases, with 11 bases between the two germline ends. Germline V gene lookup returns CDR1 LNHDA and CDR2 SQIVND (reference sequence). This CDR3 is CASSTTSSETQYF. The CDR3 DNA is TGTGCCAGTAGTACCACTAGTTCCGAGACCCAGTACTTC.

A remark on this clone: Other DNA sequences within the sample encode an identical CDR3. The J gene is TRBJ2-2, the V gene TRBV19; a possible D gene is TRBD2 (6 bases). Germline-derived CDR1 and CDR2 are LNHDA and SQIVND (reference sequence). The V and J ends lost 4 bases and 5 bases respectively, with 8 bases between them. The CDR3 sequence is 13 residues long. The CDR3 protein is CASSNAGTGELFF. The CDR3 coding sequence is TGTGCCAGTAGTAATGCGGGGACCGGGGAGCTGTTTTTT.

There are a few counts of this clone. V and J are TRBV7-2 and TRBJ2-2; no definite D call. This CDR3 spans 15 amino acids. Germline V CDR1 and CDR2: SGHTA, FQGNSA. With 3 bases removed from V and 2 bases from J, the gap between germline ends came to 10 bases. The CDR3 nucleotides read TGTGCCAGCAGCTTCATCGGCCACAACACCGGGGAGCTGTTTTTT. The encoded protein is CASSFIGHNTGELFF.

V is TRBV7-6 and J is TRBJ1-3; TRBD1 might be the D (5 bases). From germline, CDR1 is SGHVS and CDR2 FNYEAQ. Deletions cut 4 bases from V and 0 bases from J, with 10 bases between. The CDR3 consists of 15 residues. In DNA form, the CDR3 reads TGTGCCAGCAGCTCGCGACAGAGCTCTGGAAACACCATATATTTT. It translates to CASSSRQSSGNTIYF.

This chain links TRBV21-1 with TRBJ1-2. TRBV21-1 is a known pseudogene. The CDR3 is 13 amino acids. CDR3: CASSAGALYGYTF. The CDR3 nucleotides are TGTGCCAGCAGCGCCGGGGCCCTGTATGGCTACACCTTC.

The chain has TRBV4-1 and TRBJ2-7; a possible D gene is TRBD2 (7 bases). Germline-derived CDR1 and CDR2 are MGHRA and YSYEKL. V gave up 4 bases and J gave up 4 bases, with 14 bases separating them. This CDR3 comprises 14 residues. The CDR3 nucleotides read TGCGCCAGCAGCCCTCAGGGGAGGGGGTACGAGCAGTACTTC. Translating gives CASSPQGRGYEQYF.

The rearrangement links TRBV6-4 to TRBJ2-3; D possibly corresponds to TRBD1 (5 bases). The germline V gene has CDR1 MRHNA and CDR2 SNTAGT. The V end lost 3 bases, the J end lost 11 bases, and 18 bases lay between the germline ends. The CDR3 consists of 14 residues. In DNA form, the CDR3 reads TGTGCCAGCAGTGATAGAAGCTGGGCAGGGCGGCAGTATTTT. It specifies CASSDRSWAGRQYF.

This sequence joins TRBV11-2 and TRBJ2-1; the match to TRBD1 covers 8 bases. Trimming cost V 5 bases and J 8 bases; bases outside gene matches: 5. The germline CDR1 and CDR2 sequences are SGHAT and FQNNGV. The CDR3 has 13 residues. This chain's CDR3 is CASSATGVDEQFF. CDR3 DNA sequence: TGTGCCAGCAGCGCGACAGGGGTGGATGAGCAGTTCTTC.

The chain uses TRBV28 and TRBJ2-7; 10 bases line up with TRBD2. V shed 6 bases, J shed 2 bases, and the junction held 4 bases outside the gene matches. The germline V gene encodes CDR1 MDHEN and CDR2 SYDVKM. The CDR3 runs to 14 residues. The chain's CDR3 is CASRRTSGTYEQYF. In DNA form, the CDR3 reads TGTGCCAGCAGACGGACTAGCGGAACCTACGAGCAGTACTTC.

The chain combines TRBV30 with TRBJ1-4, with TRBD1 matching over 8 bases. Germline CDR1 GTSNPN, CDR2 SVGIG (reference sequence). Losses at the gene ends were 2 bases for V and 3 bases for J; bases not matched to a gene: 5. The CDR3 consists of 15 residues. CDR3 DNA: TGTGCCTGGAGTCCCTTGGGACAGGCTAATGAAAAACTGTTTTTT. Translated: CAWSPLGQANEKLFF. The full variable domain, completed using reference TRBV30 and TRBJ1-4, is SQTIHQWPATLVQPVGSPLSLECTVEGTSNPNLYWYRQAAGRGLQLLFYSVGIGQISSEVPQNLSASRPQDRQFILSSKKLLLSDSGFYLCAWSPLGQANEKLFFGSGTQLSVL.

The chain joins TRBV5-1 to TRBJ2-1; TRBD2 matches 9 bases. Germline V gene lookup returns CDR1 SGHRS and CDR2 YFSETQ. V shed 0 bases and J 8 bases; nucleotides not matched to a gene: 6. The length of the CDR3 is 15 residues. CDR3 in DNA: TGCGCCAGCAGCTTGGGTACAGCGGGAGGCTATGAGCAGTTCTTC. This codes for CASSLGTAGGYEQFF.

J is TRBJ2-7 and V is TRBV7-2; 8 bases are a match to TRBD2. The CDR3 has 18 amino acids. Germline V gene sequence: CDR1 SGHTA, CDR2 FQGNSA. The J segment lost 3 bases and the V segment lost 5 bases, leaving 18 bases of the junction unmatched. The chain's CDR3 is CASSLRPAGALLIYEQYF. As DNA, the CDR3 is TGTGCCAGCAGCCTCCGCCCAGCGGGGGCTCTCTTGATCTACGAGCAGTACTTC.

The genes are TRBV4-3 and TRBJ2-7; no definite D call. The CDR3 is 13 residues long. Trimming shortened V by 3 bases and J by 2 bases, and 8 bases separated the two germline ends. The germline gives CDR1 LGHNA, CDR2 YSLEER. CDR3 amino acids: CASSQVLTYEQYF. CDR3 DNA: TGCGCCAGCAGCCAGGTATTAACCTACGAGCAGTACTTC.

This chain links TRBV7-9 with TRBJ1-1, with 8 bases that match TRBD1. The CDR3 covers 16 residues. The germline gives CDR1 SEHNR, CDR2 FQNEAQ (reference sequence). The trim removed 0 bases at V and 2 bases at J, leaving 5 bases unmatched. Here the CDR3 reads CASSLAYTGGNTEAFF. The DNA for the CDR3 is TGTGCCAGCAGCTTAGCCTACACAGGGGGTAACACTGAAGCTTTCTTT.

V usage is TRBV19 and J usage is TRBJ1-1; D is unresolved. V gave up 4 bases and J gave up 4 bases, with 10 bases separating them. Germline lookup yields CDR1 LNHDA and CDR2 SQIVND (reference sequence). There are 13 residues in the CDR3. CDR3 in DNA: TGTGCCAGTAGTACAAGGGTGGGCACTGAAGCTTTCTTT. This translates into CASSTRVGTEAFF.

V is TRBV4-3 and J is TRBJ2-2; either TRBD1 or TRBD2 may supply D (5 bases each). The CDR3 has 15 residues. Per the germline V gene, CDR1 is LGHNA and CDR2 is YSLEER. Trimming stripped 4 bases from V and 0 bases from J, with 9 bases between. The CDR3: CASSRGVTNTGELFF. CDR3 bases: TGCGCCAGCAGCCGAGGGGTGACGAACACCGGGGAGCTGTTTTTT.

The genes are TRBV18 and TRBJ2-7, with TRBD1 as a possible D gene (5 bases). Per the germline V gene, CDR1 is KGHSH and CDR2 is LQKENI. There are 14 residues in the CDR3. The V end lost 5 bases, the J end lost 3 bases, and 14 bases lay between the germline ends. CDR3 sequence: CASSGVAQVYEQYF. CDR3 coding DNA: TGTGCCAGCTCAGGGGTAGCACAGGTCTACGAGCAGTACTTC.

This chain's CDR3 is CASSYSDRFLGELFF. Written as DNA, the CDR3 is TGTGCCAGCAGTTACTCGGACAGATTCTTGGGGGAGCTGTTTTTT. The V gene is TRBV6-6, the J gene TRBJ2-2, with D maybe TRBD1 (6 bases). Trimming cost V 0 bases and J 8 bases, with 13 bases left between them. CDR1 is MNHNY, CDR2 SVGAGI, per germline (reference sequence). The CDR3 has 15 amino acids.

This clone came up once. The genes are TRBV10-3 and TRBJ2-3; no firm D call. Looked up from germline, CDR1 is ENHRY and CDR2 is SYGVKD. The CDR3 has 11 amino acids. Trimming stripped 4 bases from V and 5 bases from J, with 4 bases between. The CDR3 is CAISGQDTQYF. CDR3 sequence (DNA): TGTGCCATCAGTGGGCAAGATACGCAGTATTTT.

V gene TRBV25-1 combines with J gene TRBJ1-2; no clear D gene. CDR1 and CDR2 (germline): MGHDK, SYGVNS. The CDR3 has 12 residues. Trimming pared 5 bases from V and 8 bases from J, leaving 12 bases between. Here the CDR3 reads CASSWGVSGYTF. CDR3 nucleotides: TGTGCCAGCAGTTGGGGTGTCTCCGGCTACACCTTC.